The table lists the clone carrying this TCR beta chain with many counts. What it binds is unknown. TCRdb used MiXCR to reprocess the 5' RACE reads, holding one entry per CDR3 protein. The sample contains around 180,000 distinct CDR3 sequences, over 15% of which appear only once. The data originate from a study of CD8 T cells in ankylosing spondylitis. Study results and limitations: Peripheral blood held disease-linked clones only at relatively low frequency, and these were CD8+.

Germline lookup yields CDR1 MNHEY and CDR2 SVGAGI. V was trimmed by 2 bases and J by 0 bases, leaving 7 bases between them. The CDR3 totals 15 residues. The chain has TRBV6-5 and TRBJ1-4, with D maybe TRBD1 (5 bases). The source material was blood, either unsorted or a sorted T cell fraction (not recorded which). This sequence was found in a male donor aged 10 to 30 with ankylosing spondylitis or in good health (not recorded which). The chain's CDR3 is CASSYGAATNEKLFF. In nucleotides, the CDR3 is TGTGCCAGCAGTTACGGGGCAGCAACTAATGAAAAACTGTTTTTT.